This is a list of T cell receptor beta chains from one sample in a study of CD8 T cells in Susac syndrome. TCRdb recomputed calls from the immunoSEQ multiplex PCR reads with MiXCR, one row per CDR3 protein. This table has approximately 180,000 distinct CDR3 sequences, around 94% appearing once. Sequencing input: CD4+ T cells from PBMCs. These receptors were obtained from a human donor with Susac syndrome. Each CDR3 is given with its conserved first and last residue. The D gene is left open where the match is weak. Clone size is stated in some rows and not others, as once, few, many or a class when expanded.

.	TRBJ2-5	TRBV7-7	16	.	CASSLALVGEQETQYF	TGTGCCAGCAGCTTAGCACTAGTTGGAGAACAAGAGACCCAGTACTTC
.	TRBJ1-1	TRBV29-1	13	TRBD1	CSVATGVNTEAFF	TGCAGCGTAGCGACAGGGGTGAACACTGAAGCTTTCTTT
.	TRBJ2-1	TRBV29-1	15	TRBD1	CSGQPGQGILDEQFF	TGCAGCGGACAACCGGGACAGGGGATCCTCGATGAGCAGTTCTTC
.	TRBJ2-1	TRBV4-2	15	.	CASSQDPQGYNEQFF	TGTGCCAGCAGCCAAGACCCCCAAGGTTACAATGAGCAGTTCTTC
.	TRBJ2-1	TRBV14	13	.	CASSHTRSREQFF	TGTGCCAGCAGCCACACGCGGTCTCGCGAGCAGTTCTTC
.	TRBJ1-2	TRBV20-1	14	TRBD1	CSARFHRGAGGYTF	TGCAGTGCTAGGTTTCACAGGGGCGCGGGAGGCTACACCTTC
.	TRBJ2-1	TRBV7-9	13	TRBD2	CASSLLADNEQFF	TGTGCCAGCAGCTTACTAGCGGACAATGAGCAGTTCTTC
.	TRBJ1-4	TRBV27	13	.	CASGRQLNEKLFF	TGTGCCAGCGGACGACAGCTTAATGAAAAACTGTTTTTT
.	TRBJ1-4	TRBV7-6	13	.	CASSHAINEKLFF	TGTGCCAGCAGCCACGCTATTAATGAAAAACTGTTTTTT
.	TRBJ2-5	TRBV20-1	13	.	CSASGPDQETQYF	TGCAGTGCTAGCGGGCCGGACCAAGAGACCCAGTACTTC
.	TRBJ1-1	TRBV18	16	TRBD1	CASSPWGQSMNTEAFF	TGTGCCAGCTCACCCTGGGGACAGTCAATGAACACTGAAGCTTTCTTT
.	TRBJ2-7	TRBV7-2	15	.	CASSLALGVGIEQYF	TGTGCCAGCAGCTTAGCCCTCGGCGTAGGAATCGAGCAGTACTTC
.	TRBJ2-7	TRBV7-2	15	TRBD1	CASSLGTGDLYEQYF	TGTGCCAGCAGCTTAGGGACAGGGGACCTATACGAGCAGTACTTC
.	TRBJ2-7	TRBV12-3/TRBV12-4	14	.	CASSYRTVAYEQYF	TGTGCCAGCAGTTACCGGACAGTCGCCTACGAGCAGTACTTC
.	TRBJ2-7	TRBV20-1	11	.	CSAMDNYEQYF	TGCAGTGCTATGGACAACTACGAGCAGTACTTC
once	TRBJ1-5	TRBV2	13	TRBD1	CASRETGDQPQHF	TGTGCCAGCAGGGAAACAGGGGACCAGCCCCAGCATTTT
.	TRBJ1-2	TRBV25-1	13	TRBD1	CASSRDSYYGYTF	TGTGCCAGCAGCCGGGACAGCTACTATGGCTACACCTTC
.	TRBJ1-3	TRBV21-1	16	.	CASSKAGFALFNTIYF	TGTGCCAGCAGCAAAGCAGGGTTCGCCCTTTTCAACACCATATATTTT
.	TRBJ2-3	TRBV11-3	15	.	CASSLERDGADTQYF	TGTGCCAGCAGCTTAGAGCGGGATGGGGCAGATACGCAGTATTTT
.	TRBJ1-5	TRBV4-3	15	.	CASSQEIGYGSPQHF	TGCGCCAGCAGCCAGGAGATTGGCTACGGATCGCCCCAGCATTTT
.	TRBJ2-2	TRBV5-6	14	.	CASSLGAPTGELFF	TGTGCCAGCAGCTTGGGGGCGCCGACCGGGGAGCTGTTTTTT
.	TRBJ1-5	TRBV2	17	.	CASTERHRDASNQPQHF	TGTGCCAGCACCGAACGTCACAGGGATGCTAGCAATCAGCCCCAGCATTTT
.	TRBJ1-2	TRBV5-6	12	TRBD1	CASGTGIGGYTF	TGTGCCAGTGGGACAGGGATTGGCGGCTACACCTTC
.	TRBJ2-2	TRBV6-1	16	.	CASSRGRRTGTGELFF	TGTGCCAGCAGTAGGGGACGGCGAACGGGAACCGGGGAGCTGTTTTTT
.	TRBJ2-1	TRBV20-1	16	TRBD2	CSARTSESYSYNEQFF	TGCAGTGCCCGGACTAGCGAATCATACTCCTACAATGAGCAGTTCTTC
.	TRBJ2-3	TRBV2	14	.	CASSSRGAGDTQYF	TGTGCCAGCAGTTCCAGGGGGGCTGGAGATACGCAGTATTTT
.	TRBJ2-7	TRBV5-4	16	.	CASSFAGARSSYEQYF	TGTGCCAGCAGCTTTGCCGGGGCCCGGAGCTCCTACGAGCAGTACTTC
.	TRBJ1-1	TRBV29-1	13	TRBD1	CSVERDRGLEAFF	TGCAGCGTTGAACGCGACAGGGGGCTTGAAGCTTTCTTT
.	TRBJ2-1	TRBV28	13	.	CASKNPGANEQFF	TGTGCCAGCAAAAACCCAGGGGCAAATGAGCAGTTCTTC
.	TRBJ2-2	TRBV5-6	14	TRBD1	CASSFGQGAGELFF	TGTGCCAGCAGCTTCGGGCAGGGGGCCGGGGAGCTGTTTTTT